This T cell receptor beta chain stems from a study of blood T cells in healthy people across ages. Study outcomes and limitations: It was not known whether donors were CMV positive (a possible confounder of expanded clonotype changes). Both naive CD4+ cell counts and diversity were greater in long-lived donors than in aged donors.

As for this clonotype: Its antigen is still unknown.

After removal of 8 bases from V and 7 bases from J, the junction contained 9 bases not matched to a gene. Germline CDR1 MDHEN, CDR2 SYDVKM. The CDR3 is 15 amino acids. A second roughly 7 to 11 cycle PCR used barcoded and J-beta primers. TCRdb reprocessed the 5' RACE reads via MiXCR and lists one record per CDR3 protein. The sample records some 1,500,000 distinct CDR3 sequences, 35% to 45% being singletons. The origin of this receptor is a young woman in good health. This chain uses TRBV28 with TRBJ2-3, with 13 bases fitting TRBD2. The material sequenced was blood. The CDR3 DNA sequence: TGTGCCAGCGGTGCGGGACTAGCGGGAACCAATACGCAGTATTTT. Protein product: CASGAGLAGTNTQYF.